This entry lists 8 T cell receptor beta chains sequenced from one sample in a study of cytomegalovirus exposure and HLA in healthy donors. The PCR was carried out with 60 Vbeta primers and 13 Jbeta primers. Clones were read by immunoSEQ multiplex PCR, and TCRdb kept only the in-frame ones, dropping some. This sample has some 200,000 clones, with 9.5% found just once. The sequenced sample was PBMCs. The receptors derive from a woman in her twenties or thirties in good health and CMV-seropositive.

This clone turned up a few times. CDR3 protein: CASSPAGDGADTQYF. CDR3 sequence (DNA): TGTGCCAGCAGCCCGGCGGGAGACGGCGCAGATACGCAGTATTTT. The chain has TRBV5-4 and TRBJ2-3; the match to TRBD2 covers 7 bases. This CDR3 is 15 amino acids long. Germline V gene data show CDR1 as SGHNT and CDR2 as YYREEE (reference sequence). With V trimmed by 4 bases and J by 4 bases, 9 bases remained unmatched.

This clone came up a few times. This chain connects TRBV19 to TRBJ1-1; D call uncertain. Germline CDR1 and CDR2: LNHDA and SQIVND (reference sequence). V was trimmed by 5 bases and J by 3 bases, leaving 16 bases between them. The CDR3 consists of 15 residues. The CDR3 reads CASSPPWRVDTEAFF. CDR3 DNA sequence: TGTGCCAGTAGTCCCCCGTGGAGGGTTGACACTGAAGCTTTCTTT.

In this sample, this clone turned up a few times. V is TRBV4-2 and J is TRBJ1-1; a weak D match, TRBD1 (6 bases). From germline, CDR1 is LGHNA and CDR2 YNFKEQ. The germline V and J ends were trimmed by 0 bases and 4 bases, with 12 bases remaining between them. This CDR3 comprises 15 residues. The CDR3 is CASSQDTGQITEAFF. CDR3 nucleotide sequence: TGTGCCAGCAGCCAAGATACGGGACAAATCACTGAAGCTTTCTTT.

This clone was seen a single time. The chain couples TRBV13 to TRBJ2-7, with 8 bases fitting TRBD2. V trimming: 7 bases; J trimming: 3 bases; junction bases outside the gene matches: 11. There are 15 residues in the CDR3. Germline V gene sequence: CDR1 PRHDT, CDR2 FYEKMQ (reference sequence). The CDR3 sequence: CASTVRGGVVYEQYF. CDR3 nucleotides: TGTGCCAGCACCGTCCGGGGGGGAGTGGTCTACGAGCAGTACTTC.

This chain connects TRBV4-2 to TRBJ2-1; tentatively, D is TRBD2 (5 bases). This CDR3 has 16 amino acids. Germline values: CDR1 LGHNA, CDR2 YNFKEQ. Trimming removed 0 bases at V and 5 bases at J, with 14 bases between. The CDR3 loop is CASSQEQLSRDNEQFF. Here the CDR3 DNA reads TGTGCCAGCAGCCAAGAGCAACTCTCGAGGGACAATGAGCAGTTCTTC.

This clone was picked up a small number of times. This rearrangement joins TRBV11-1 to TRBJ2-2; the match to TRBD2 covers 7 bases. V was pared by 0 bases and J by 7 bases, with 5 bases of the junction left unmatched. Per germline, CDR1 SGHAT and CDR2 FQDESV (reference sequence). The CDR3 extends over 15 amino acids. CDR3 nucleotides: TGTGCCAGCAGCTTAGCAGCGGGATGGGACGGGGAGCTGTTTTTT. Its protein is CASSLAAGWDGELFF.

This chain links TRBV14 with TRBJ2-1, with 11 positions matching TRBD2. Trimming cost V 4 bases and J 10 bases; bases outside gene matches: 18. Looked up from germline, CDR1 is SGHDN and CDR2 is FVKESK. The CDR3 totals 18 residues. CDR3 residues: CASSPRPSGRHTFFEQFF. CDR3 DNA: TGTGCCAGCAGCCCCCGTCCTAGCGGGAGGCATACGTTTTTCGAGCAGTTCTTC.

This clone was detected only a few times. The chain carries TRBV5-1 and TRBJ2-7; a weak D match, TRBD1 (5 bases). V lost 5 bases, J lost 2 bases, and 11 bases lay in between. The CDR3 spans 13 residues. Germline V gene data show CDR1 as SGHRS and CDR2 as YFSETQ. The CDR3 protein is CASRVTGAYEQYF. The CDR3 region has the DNA TGCGCCAGCAGGGTCACAGGAGCCTACGAGCAGTACTTC.